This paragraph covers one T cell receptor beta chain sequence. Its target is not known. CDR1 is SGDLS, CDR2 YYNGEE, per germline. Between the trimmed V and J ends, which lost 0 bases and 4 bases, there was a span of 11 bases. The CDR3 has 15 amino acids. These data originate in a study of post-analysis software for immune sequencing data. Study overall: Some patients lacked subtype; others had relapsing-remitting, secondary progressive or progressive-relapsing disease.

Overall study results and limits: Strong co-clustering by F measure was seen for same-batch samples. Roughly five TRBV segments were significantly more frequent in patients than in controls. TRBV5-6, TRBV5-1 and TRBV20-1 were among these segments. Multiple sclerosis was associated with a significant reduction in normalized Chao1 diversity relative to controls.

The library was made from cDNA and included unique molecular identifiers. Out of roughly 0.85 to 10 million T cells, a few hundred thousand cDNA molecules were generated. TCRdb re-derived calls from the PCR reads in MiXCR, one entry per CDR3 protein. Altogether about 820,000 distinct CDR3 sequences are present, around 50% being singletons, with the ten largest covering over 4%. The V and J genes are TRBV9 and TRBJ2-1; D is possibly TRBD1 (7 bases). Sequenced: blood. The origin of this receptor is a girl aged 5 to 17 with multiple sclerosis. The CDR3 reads CASSVAQGGYNEQFF. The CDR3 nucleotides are TGTGCCAGCAGCGTAGCCCAGGGGGGTTACAATGAGCAGTTCTTC.